A single sample is the source of the 17 T cell receptor beta chains below, sequenced in a study of cytomegalovirus exposure and HLA in healthy donors. In the PCR, 60 Vbeta and 13 Jbeta primers were used. Profiling relied on immunoSEQ multiplex PCR, and the TCRdb table lists in-frame clones only, not all of them. The table has 150,000 to 200,000 clones, 60% to 85% seen once. The source material was PBMCs. The source is a woman aged 40 to 50 in good health and CMV-seronegative.

The CDR3 sequence is CASSFDRTEQFF. In nucleotides, the CDR3 is TGTGCCAGCAGTTTCGACAGGACTGAGCAGTTCTTC. The rearrangement uses TRBV5-4 and TRBJ2-1; perhaps TRBD1 as D (6 bases). Trimming removed 5 bases from V and 9 bases from J, with 12 bases in between. Per germline, CDR1 SGHNT and CDR2 YYREEE (reference sequence). The CDR3 contains 12 residues.

The gene calls are TRBV10-3 and TRBJ2-3; TRBD2 matches at 13 bases. This CDR3 is 17 amino acids long. Germline values: CDR1 ENHRY, CDR2 SYGVKD. Unmatched junction bases numbered 9, after V lost 4 bases and J lost 5 bases. CDR3 DNA sequence: TGTGCCATCAGTGGTGGTCGGACTAGCGGGGGTAGAGATACGCAGTATTTT. Translation: CAISGGRTSGGRDTQYF.

This clone was observed once. The CDR3 here is CAWRPAAGELFF. For the CDR3, the DNA is TGTGCCTGGAGACCTGCGGCCGGGGAGCTGTTTTTT. The rearrangement links TRBV30 to TRBJ2-2, with D unresolved. Trimming cost V 3 bases and J 6 bases, with 8 bases left between them. Germline CDR1 is GTSNPN and CDR2 is SVGIG (reference sequence). The CDR3 totals 12 residues. Full variable domain (outside the CDR3, taken from reference TRBV30 and TRBJ2-2): SQTIHQWPATLVQPVGSPLSLECTVEGTSNPNLYWYRQAAGRGLQLLFYSVGIGQISSEVPQNLSASRPQDRQFILSSKKLLLSDSGFYLCAWRPAAGELFFGEGSRLTVL.

The chain combines TRBV11-1 with TRBJ1-5; tentative D call: TRBD1 (5 bases). This CDR3 contains 16 residues. CDR1 SGHAT and CDR2 FQDESV come from the germline V gene (reference sequence). Trimming took 4 bases from V and 3 from J, leaving 16 bases between them. In DNA form, the CDR3 reads TGTGCCAGCAGCTATTCCTACAGGAGGGCCAATCAGCCCCAGCATTTT. This sequence encodes CASSYSYRRANQPQHF.

As concerns this clone: Mismatch with germline at one junction end may stem from a read error. V and J are TRBV28 and TRBJ1-2; TRBD1 aligns across 9 bases. Germline V gene lookup returns CDR1 MDHEN and CDR2 SYDVKM. CDR3 length: 13 residues. The CDR3 sequence: CASRDRGSRGCTF. The DNA of the CDR3 is TGTGCCAGCAGAGACAGGGGGTCTAGGGGCTGCACCTTC.

The chain joins TRBV29-1 to TRBJ1-1; TRBD1 agrees at 8 bases. The V gene's germline CDR1 is SQVTM and CDR2 ANQGSEA. Trimming at V came to 7 bases and at J to 1 base, leaving 5 bases not matched to a gene. The CDR3 has 13 residues. The CDR3 bases are TGCAGCGGGGGGGGGACAGGGAACACTGAAGCTTTCTTT. The encoded protein is CSGGGTGNTEAFF.

The rearrangement links TRBV5-1 to TRBJ1-1; no reliable D call. The CDR3 consists of 13 residues. V was trimmed by 3 bases and J by 0 bases, leaving 6 bases between them. Germline V gene data show CDR1 as SGHRS and CDR2 as YFSETQ. The CDR3 coding sequence is TGCGCCAGCAGCTCACGGTTGAACACTGAAGCTTTCTTT. Translating gives CASSSRLNTEAFF.

This clone was observed once. This sequence joins TRBV7-8 and TRBJ2-7; 7 nucleotides line up with TRBD2. The CDR3 runs 16 residues. The trim removed 3 bases at V and 0 bases at J, leaving 8 bases unmatched. Looked up from germline, CDR1 is SGHVS and CDR2 is FQNEAQ. The CDR3 DNA sequence: TGTGCCAGCAGCTTCAGAGCGCGGGGGATCTCCTACGAGCAGTACTTC. Encoded protein: CASSFRARGISYEQYF. Full variable domain (rest looked up from reference TRBV7-8 and TRBJ2-7): GAGVSQSPRYKVAKRGQDVALRCDPISGHVSLFWYQQALGQGPEFLTYFQNEAQLDKSGLPSDRFFAERPEGSVSTLKIQRTQQEDSAVYLCASSFRARGISYEQYFGPGTRLTVT.

The rearrangement uses TRBV5-1 and TRBJ2-5; 8 positions agree with TRBD2. CDR3 length equals 12 residues. Germline V lookup: CDR1 SGHRS, CDR2 YFSETQ. V lost 4 bases, J lost 13 bases, and 9 bases stayed unmatched. The CDR3 reads CASSLERGPRYF. CDR3 coding DNA: TGCGCCAGCAGCCTGGAGCGGGGGCCCCGGTACTTC.

The gene calls are TRBV19 and TRBJ1-2; D gene ambiguous. There are 16 residues in the CDR3. The germline V gene has CDR1 LNHDA and CDR2 SQIVND (reference sequence). Trimming took 6 bases from V and 5 from J, leaving 22 bases between them. This CDR3 reads CASRKPGVTSGYGYTF. In DNA form, the CDR3 reads TGTGCCAGTAGAAAACCCGGGGTGACCAGTGGGTATGGCTACACCTTC.

The chain joins TRBV19 to TRBJ1-1, with 10 positions matching TRBD1. Trimming removed 7 bases from V and 3 bases from J; junction bases left unmatched: 11. The CDR3 is 16 residues long. From germline, CDR1 is LNHDA and CDR2 SQIVND (reference sequence). The CDR3 nucleotides are TGTGCCAGTAAGAGGACAGGGGGATTATCGGACACTGAAGCTTTCTTT. Its translation is CASKRTGGLSDTEAFF.

The chain is built from TRBV5-1 and TRBJ1-4, with 7 bases lining up with TRBD1. The germline gives CDR1 SGHRS, CDR2 YFSETQ. The CDR3 has 16 amino acids. V lost 3 bases and J lost 8; bases outside the gene matches: 13. CDR3 loop: CASSSRNDRVVEKLFF. DNA for the CDR3: TGCGCCAGCAGCTCACGTAACGACAGGGTCGTGGAAAAACTGTTTTTT.

This clone has a single count. The rearrangement links TRBV7-9 to TRBJ2-5, with D perhaps TRBD1 (5 bases). This CDR3 region has 15 residues. Trimming pared 3 bases from V and 2 bases from J, leaving 13 bases between. CDR1 is SEHNR, CDR2 FQNEAQ, per germline (reference sequence). This CDR3 is CASSFRRVGQETQYF. The CDR3, as DNA: TGTGCCAGCAGCTTCCGCAGGGTGGGTCAAGAGACCCAGTACTTC.

Written as DNA, the CDR3 is TGTGCCAGCAGCTGGGCAAGCGGGACGAACACCGGGGAGCTGTTTTTT. It encodes CASSWASGTNTGELFF. V usage is TRBV7-9 and J usage is TRBJ2-2, with 7 nucleotides matching TRBD2. Germline trimming cut 4 bases from V and 0 bases from J; bases unmatched to any gene: 5. The CDR3 is 16 residues long. CDR1 and CDR2 from the germline V gene are SEHNR and FQNEAQ (reference sequence).

This sequence joins TRBV7-9 and TRBJ2-5; D is unclear. CDR1 and CDR2 from the germline V gene are SEHNR and FQNEAQ (reference sequence). V was trimmed by 1 base and J by 4 bases, leaving 10 bases between them. The CDR3 has 14 amino acids. The CDR3 DNA reads as TGTGCCAGCAGCTTAGGGGCTGGTGGAGAGACCCAGTACTTC. Translating it yields CASSLGAGGETQYF.

The chain uses TRBV2 and TRBJ2-1; D gene ambiguous. The CDR3 is 15 residues long. Trimming stripped 0 bases from V and 4 bases from J, with 10 bases between. CDR1 and CDR2 (germline): SNHLY, FYNNEI. The CDR3 nucleotides read TGTGCCAGCAGTGAAGCCTTCAACCTATACAATGAGCAGTTCTTC. This sequence encodes CASSEAFNLYNEQFF.

This chain joins TRBV12-5 and TRBJ1-1, with no clear D. Germline lookup yields CDR1 LGHNT and CDR2 FRNRAP. Between the trimmed V and J ends, which lost 1 base and 3 bases, there was a span of 6 bases. The CDR3 is made up of 13 amino acids. Written as DNA, the CDR3 is TGTGCTAGTGGTTTGGACGGGTACACTGAAGCTTTCTTT. Translation gives CASGLDGYTEAFF.